Below are 20 T cell receptor beta chains sequenced from a single sample in a study of blood T cell repertoires in COVID-19. The repertoire was sequenced with immunoSEQ multiplex PCR; TCRdb's copy has only in-frame clones and lacks some. The sample shows 90,000 or so clones, roughly 88% of them seen only once. Sequenced: peripheral blood. The receptors shown here come from a man aged 55 to 70 with acute or convalescent COVID-19.

V usage is TRBV2 and J usage is TRBJ1-1; no clear D gene. The ends were cut back, 5 bases at V and 5 bases at J, with 9 bases in the middle. The germline gives CDR1 SNHLY, CDR2 FYNNEI. This CDR3 is built from 12 residues. The CDR3 bases are TGTGCCAGCAGTAGAACCACAACTGAAGCTTTCTTT. This encodes CASSRTTTEAFF.

This clone has only one observation. The rearrangement links TRBV6-2 or TRBV6-3 to TRBJ2-1, with D perhaps matching TRBD2 (5 bases). Germline values: CDR1 MNHEY, CDR2 SVGEGT. The V gene lost 4 bases and the J gene lost 4 bases, with 20 bases spanning the gap. The CDR3 is 17 amino acids. CDR3: CASSSRALVPGYNEQFF. The CDR3 region has the DNA TGTGCCAGCAGTTCGCGGGCCTTGGTTCCGGGGTACAATGAGCAGTTCTTC.

The chain joins TRBV5-1 to TRBJ2-7; no clear D gene. CDR1 and CDR2 from the germline V gene are SGHRS and YFSETQ. V gave up 5 bases and J gave up 0 bases, with 12 bases separating them. This CDR3 is 14 amino acids long. CDR3 sequence (DNA): TGCGCCAGCAGGACGTCCACAGACTCCTACGAGCAGTACTTC. Protein product: CASRTSTDSYEQYF.

This clone counts as medium-sized. This chain joins TRBV5-8 and TRBJ2-7; tentatively, D is TRBD1 (5 bases). The CDR3 loop spans 16 amino acids. Between the trimmed V and J ends, which lost 1 base and 2 bases, there was a span of 16 bases. Germline CDR1 reads SGHTS; CDR2 reads YDEGEE. CDR3 nucleotide sequence: TGTGCCAGCAGCTTGTCTATATGGTTAGGGGCCTACGAGCAGTACTTC. Encoded protein: CASSLSIWLGAYEQYF.

This clone has just a few counts. The chain carries TRBV2 and TRBJ2-5, with D maybe TRBD2 (7 bases). Trimming shortened V by 6 bases and J by 4 bases, and 15 bases separated the two germline ends. Per germline, CDR1 SNHLY and CDR2 FYNNEI. The CDR3 covers 14 residues. As DNA, the CDR3 is TGTGCCAGCAGGCTACGGGGGGCTGGAGAGACCCAGTACTTC. Residues: CASRLRGAGETQYF.

The V gene is TRBV19, the J gene TRBJ2-2, with 11 bases that match TRBD1. V gave up 0 bases and J gave up 4 bases; unmatched junction bases: 4. Germline assignment: CDR1 LNHDA and CDR2 SQIVND (reference sequence). The CDR3 is made up of 17 amino acids. DNA for the CDR3: TGTGCCAGTAGTATAGAAGGAGGACAGGGGGCCACCGGGGAGCTGTTTTTT. The encoded protein is CASSIEGGQGATGELFF.

This rearrangement joins TRBV7-3 to TRBJ1-5; D perhaps matches TRBD1 (5 bases). Germline CDR1 SGHTA, CDR2 FQGTGA. The CDR3 runs to 13 residues. The V and J ends lost 4 bases and 3 bases respectively, with 7 bases between them. In DNA, the CDR3 is TGTGCCAGCAGCTCGGACATCAATCAGCCCCAGCATTTT. Protein product: CASSSDINQPQHF.

The V gene is TRBV3-1 (or the pseudogene TRBV3-2), the J gene TRBJ2-7; D unresolved. CDR1 is LGHDT, CDR2 YNNKEL, per germline (reference sequence). Trimming shortened V by 1 base and J by 6 bases, and 16 bases separated the two germline ends. The CDR3 covers 15 residues. The CDR3 region is CASSQVQASWSEQYF. The CDR3 DNA reads as TGTGCCAGCAGCCAAGTTCAAGCCTCCTGGAGCGAGCAGTACTTC.

V gene TRBV30 combines with J gene TRBJ2-1, with no clear D. Germline loops: CDR1 GTSNPN, CDR2 SVGIG (reference sequence). The V end was cut by 0 bases, the J end by 5 bases, with 11 bases between. The CDR3 has 14 residues. CDR3 DNA: TGTGCCTGGAGTGTAAGGCCCCAGGACAATGAGCAGTTCTTC. This encodes CAWSVRPQDNEQFF.

This clone appeared once. This sequence joins TRBV5-6 and TRBJ2-3, with D uncertain. V lost 3 bases, J lost 2 bases, and 7 bases lay in between. This CDR3 is 13 amino acids long. The germline gives CDR1 SGHDT, CDR2 YYEEEE. CDR3 sequence reads: CASSSSYTDTQYF. The CDR3 nucleotides are TGTGCCAGCAGCTCTTCTTACACAGATACGCAGTATTTT.

The V and J genes are TRBV2 and TRBJ1-6; D gene ambiguous. The CDR3 is made up of 12 amino acids. Germline lookup yields CDR1 SNHLY and CDR2 FYNNEI. Trimming pared 8 bases from V and 7 bases from J, leaving 9 bases between. Here the CDR3 reads CASGQPNSPLHF. As DNA, the CDR3 is TGTGCCAGCGGCCAACCCAATTCACCCCTCCACTTT.

V gene TRBV7-3 combines with J gene TRBJ1-5; a possible D gene is TRBD1 (6 bases). The CDR3 runs 15 residues. Germline assignment: CDR1 SGHTA and CDR2 FQGTGA. V lost 0 bases and J lost 4, with 10 bases in between. The CDR3 DNA is TGTGCCAGCAGCTTAACCGGACAGCCTAATCAGCCCCAGCATTTT. Translating it yields CASSLTGQPNQPQHF.

This rearrangement joins TRBV6-6 to TRBJ1-5; 7 bases agree with TRBD1. CDR3 length equals 15 residues. The V gene end was trimmed by 8 bases and the J gene end by 2 bases; junction bases not matched to a gene: 9. The germline CDR1 and CDR2 sequences are MNHNY and SVGAGI (reference sequence). The chain's CDR3 is CASARDSGRNQPQHF. In DNA, the CDR3 is TGTGCCAGCGCCCGGGACAGCGGGCGCAATCAGCCCCAGCATTTT.

The chain employs TRBV20-1 and TRBJ1-3; D is unclear. The V end lost 3 bases, the J end lost 0 bases, and 9 bases lay between the germline ends. The CDR3 runs to 14 residues. Germline V CDR1 and CDR2: DFQATT, SNEGSKA (reference sequence). CDR3 in DNA: TGCAGTGCTAGTGCCGTGAGCTCTGGAAACACCATATATTTT. Protein sequence: CSASAVSSGNTIYF.

This clone came up a few times. The gene calls are TRBV19 and TRBJ1-6; 7 bases are a match to TRBD1. The CDR3 runs to 17 residues. Trimming removed 2 bases from V and 5 bases from J; junction bases left unmatched: 9. Germline CDR1 is LNHDA and CDR2 is SQIVND (reference sequence). The CDR3 here is CASSILRGTADNSPLHF. CDR3 coding DNA: TGTGCCAGTAGTATATTACGAGGGACAGCCGATAATTCACCCCTCCACTTT.

This rearrangement joins TRBV11-3 to TRBJ1-6; the match to TRBD1 covers 10 bases. The CDR3 consists of 13 residues. Germline V CDR1 and CDR2: SGHNT, YENEEA. V lost 5 bases, J lost 12 bases, and 4 bases stayed unmatched. In DNA form, the CDR3 reads TGTGCCAGCAGCACGGGACAGGGGCAACCCCTCCACTTT. This encodes CASSTGQGQPLHF. Drawing the rest from reference TRBV11-3 and TRBJ1-6, the complete variable domain is EAGVVQSPRYKIIEKKQPVAFWCNPISGHNTLYWYLQNLGQGPELLIRYENEEAVDDSQLPKDRFSAERLKGVDSTLKIQPAELGDSAVYLCASSTGQGQPLHFGNGTRLTVT.

The chain combines TRBV6-2 or TRBV6-3 with TRBJ1-1; D is perhaps TRBD1 (5 bases). There are 13 residues in the CDR3. V was cut by 2 bases and J by 4 bases, with 8 bases left in between. CDR1 and CDR2 from the germline V gene are MNHEY and SVGEGT. The CDR3: CASSYAGGTEAFF. In nucleotides, the CDR3 is TGTGCCAGCAGTTACGCCGGGGGCACTGAAGCTTTCTTT.

This clone was detected a few times. The chain employs TRBV29-1 and TRBJ2-1; 7 bases match TRBD1. Germline trimming cut 6 bases from V and 5 bases from J; bases unmatched to any gene: 19. The germline gives CDR1 SQVTM, CDR2 ANQGSEA. This CDR3 region has 17 residues. CDR3 residues: CSVRKQYRDSLNNEQFF. The CDR3, as DNA: TGCAGCGTGAGAAAGCAGTACCGGGACAGCCTAAACAATGAGCAGTTCTTC.

The table lists this clone with a few counts. The genes are TRBV7-2 and TRBJ1-1; TRBD1 aligns across 7 bases. The CDR3 sequence is 15 residues long. The germline V gene encodes CDR1 SGHTA and CDR2 FQGNSA. The junction had 11 bases not matched to a gene; V was cut back by 5 bases and J by 5 bases. The CDR3 is CASSPMSGGKTEAFF. In DNA form, the CDR3 reads TGTGCCAGCAGCCCCATGTCAGGGGGGAAAACTGAAGCTTTCTTT.

The chain couples TRBV25-1 to TRBJ2-7; 8 bases match TRBD1. J lost 1 base, V lost 10 bases, and 9 bases had no gene match. The germline CDR1 and CDR2 sequences are MGHDK and SYGVNS. The CDR3 runs 14 residues. Here the CDR3 reads CATSGGAGSYEQYF. The CDR3 DNA sequence: TGTGCCACGTCAGGGGGCGCCGGATCCTACGAGCAGTACTTC.